The 23 T cell receptor beta chains below all came from one sample that was sequenced in a study of blood T cell repertoires in COVID-19. Only in-frame clones appear in the TCRdb table, and some are missing; sequencing was by immunoSEQ multiplex PCR. The sample has roughly 200,000 clones; around 90% are singletons. Sequencing was carried out using PBMCs or T cells enriched from blood (not recorded which). These receptors originate from a man aged 25 to 45 in a cohort exposed to, infected with or recovered from COVID-19 (not recorded which).

The chain recombines TRBV6-5 with TRBJ1-1; unclear D gene. Germline V gene sequence: CDR1 MNHEY, CDR2 SVGAGI. V was trimmed by 2 bases and J by 0 bases, leaving 13 bases between them. This CDR3 has 16 amino acids. The CDR3: CASSYPPGTMNTEAFF. CDR3 nucleotide sequence: TGTGCCAGCAGTTACCCCCCGGGAACCATGAACACTGAAGCTTTCTTT.

The chain uses TRBV5-1 and TRBJ1-3; D perhaps matches TRBD1 (5 bases). Germline V gene data show CDR1 as SGHRS and CDR2 as YFSETQ. V was trimmed by 0 bases and J by 2 bases, leaving 9 bases between them. This CDR3 is built from 15 residues. CDR3 in amino acids: CASSLAQGAGNTIYF. CDR3 in DNA: TGCGCCAGCAGCTTGGCCCAGGGTGCTGGAAACACCATATATTTT.

The rearrangement links TRBV27 to TRBJ2-7; 10 nucleotides align to TRBD1. The germline V gene has CDR1 MNHEY and CDR2 SMNVEV (reference sequence). V was clipped by 0 bases and J by 4 bases; unmatched bases: 9. The CDR3 sequence is 17 residues long. For the CDR3, the DNA is TGTGCCAGCAGTTTATCGTTTCGGACAGGGGGAGCTTACGAGCAGTACTTC. It translates to CASSLSFRTGGAYEQYF.

The rearrangement uses TRBV5-6 and TRBJ2-3; no reliable D call. V lost 0 bases and J lost 6, with 5 bases in between. Germline CDR1 reads SGHDT; CDR2 reads YYEEEE. The CDR3 consists of 12 residues. The CDR3 DNA sequence: TGTGCCAGCAGCTTGGACCGGGATACGCAGTATTTT. Translation: CASSLDRDTQYF.

The chain is built from TRBV9 and TRBJ2-7; a weak D match, TRBD2 (5 bases). The germline V gene has CDR1 SGDLS and CDR2 YYNGEE. V gave up 0 bases and J gave up 2 bases, with 9 bases separating them. CDR3 length: 14 residues. CDR3 sequence: CASSVANGAYEQYF. CDR3 nucleotide sequence: TGTGCCAGCAGCGTAGCTAACGGGGCCTACGAGCAGTACTTC.

This chain joins TRBV7-3 and TRBJ2-3, with TRBD1 identical over 10 bases. Losses at the gene ends were 2 bases for V and 5 bases for J; bases not matched to a gene: 4. CDR3 length: 15 residues. Germline CDR1 is SGHTA and CDR2 is FQGTGA. The CDR3 protein is CASSLSGTGVDTQYF. For the CDR3, the DNA is TGTGCCAGCAGCTTATCCGGGACAGGGGTAGATACGCAGTATTTT.

The chain couples TRBV18 to TRBJ1-2; D is undetermined. The V and J ends lost 1 base and 6 bases respectively, with 18 bases between them. This CDR3 region has 16 residues. Germline V gene sequence: CDR1 KGHSH, CDR2 LQKENI. CDR3 in DNA: TGTGCCAGCTCACCACGACCACGGTCCCTGGAGGATGGCTACACCTTC. Its protein is CASSPRPRSLEDGYTF.

This clone has a single count. The chain is built from TRBV7-8 and TRBJ1-2, with 9 bases identical to TRBD1. V lost 2 bases to trimming and J lost 6 bases; unmatched junction nucleotides: 13. The CDR3 spans 17 residues. Germline lookup yields CDR1 SGHVS and CDR2 FQNEAQ. CDR3 protein: CASSLSLFRDRANGYTF. The CDR3 DNA sequence: TGTGCCAGCAGCTTATCTCTTTTTAGGGACAGGGCCAATGGCTACACCTTC.

The chain links TRBV5-1 to TRBJ2-7; D perhaps matches TRBD1 (6 bases). Germline CDR1 and CDR2: SGHRS and YFSETQ. The CDR3 length is 14 residues. V dropped 1 base and J dropped 4 bases, with 12 bases sitting between them. The CDR3 DNA follows: TGCGCCAGCAGCTTGTCGGCAGGGGATTACGAGCAGTACTTC. Its translation is CASSLSAGDYEQYF.

This rearrangement joins TRBV5-5 to TRBJ2-7, with a weak D call TRBD1 (6 bases). Between the trimmed V and J ends, which lost 4 bases and 2 bases, there was a span of 13 bases. Per germline, CDR1 SGHKS and CDR2 YYEKEE (reference sequence). The CDR3 contains 14 residues. For the CDR3, the DNA is TGTGCCAGCAGCCCGGAACAGGGTCCCTACGAGCAGTACTTC. Translating it yields CASSPEQGPYEQYF.

The V gene is TRBV25-1, the J gene TRBJ1-1; D unresolved. Germline CDR1 is MGHDK and CDR2 is SYGVNS. There are 13 residues in the CDR3. Trimming stripped 0 bases from V and 0 bases from J, with 2 bases between. CDR3 DNA sequence: TGTGCCAGCAGTGAATACTTGAACACTGAAGCTTTCTTT. This sequence encodes CASSEYLNTEAFF.

This clone was counted between two and nine times. V and J are TRBV12-5 and TRBJ2-3, with unresolved D. The CDR3 runs to 13 residues. Trimming pared 7 bases from V and 4 bases from J, leaving 12 bases between. CDR1 is LGHNT and CDR2 is FRNRAP in the germline V gene. The CDR3 DNA reads as TGTGCTAGTGCCAGAAAGATGGCAGATACGCAGTATTTT. Its translation: CASARKMADTQYF.

This chain connects TRBV6-5 to TRBJ2-7; the D gene is possibly TRBD2 (5 bases). The CDR3 covers 12 residues. In germline, CDR1 is MNHEY, CDR2 SVGAGI. Trimming took 6 bases from V and 6 from J, leaving 12 bases between them. CDR3 residues: CASRATTAEQYF. Here the CDR3 DNA reads TGTGCCAGCAGGGCGACTACGGCCGAGCAGTACTTC.

The rearrangement joins TRBV20-1 to TRBJ1-2; D perhaps matches TRBD1 (6 bases). There are 11 residues in the CDR3. Germline lookup yields CDR1 DFQATT and CDR2 SNEGSKA (reference sequence). V was cut by 2 bases and J by 7 bases, with 8 bases left in between. Here the CDR3 DNA reads TGCAGTGCTAGAACAGGGTCTGGCTACACCTTC. It is translated as CSARTGSGYTF.

The chain joins TRBV28 to TRBJ2-4, with 8 bases aligning to TRBD2. The CDR3 loop spans 15 amino acids. CDR1 is MDHEN and CDR2 is SYDVKM in the germline V gene. With 2 bases clipped from V and 8 bases from J, the junction kept 8 bases outside the gene matches. The CDR3 protein is CASSLATNGGDIQYF. CDR3 sequence (DNA): TGTGCCAGCAGTTTAGCGACTAACGGGGGGGACATTCAGTACTTC.

This chain joins TRBV27 and TRBJ2-5; 7 bases align to TRBD1. This CDR3 region has 15 residues. The germline gives CDR1 MNHEY, CDR2 SMNVEV (reference sequence). V shed 2 bases and J 4 bases; nucleotides not matched to a gene: 7. CDR3: CASSLLGGMGETQYF. The CDR3 coding sequence is TGTGCCAGCAGTTTACTAGGGGGCATGGGAGAGACCCAGTACTTC.

The chain joins TRBV28 to TRBJ2-7; the D gene is possibly TRBD1 (7 bases). The CDR3 loop spans 14 amino acids. Looked up from germline, CDR1 is MDHEN and CDR2 is SYDVKM. The V and J ends lost 5 bases and 1 base respectively, with 12 bases between them. In DNA, the CDR3 is TGTGCCAGCAGTCCGACAGGGACTTCCTACGAGCAGTACTTC. Translation: CASSPTGTSYEQYF.

The J gene is TRBJ2-1, the V gene TRBV18, with D perhaps TRBD2 (6 bases). Germline V CDR1 and CDR2: KGHSH, LQKENI. CDR3 size: 15 residues. V was trimmed by 1 base and J by 7 bases, leaving 14 bases between them. The CDR3 reads CASSPRDGRGNEQFF. As DNA, the CDR3 is TGTGCCAGCTCACCACGCGACGGGAGAGGGAATGAGCAGTTCTTC.

The chain uses TRBV11-2 and TRBJ1-2, with no clear D. Trimming removed 8 bases from V and 3 bases from J, with 19 bases in between. This CDR3 has 15 amino acids. Germline values: CDR1 SGHAT, CDR2 FQNNGV. CDR3: CASPSGLNPDYGYTF. The CDR3 DNA sequence: TGTGCCAGCCCTTCGGGTTTAAATCCCGACTATGGCTACACCTTC.

The V call is TRBV13, the J call TRBJ1-5, with no clear D. The CDR3 sequence is 17 residues long. The V gene's germline CDR1 is PRHDT and CDR2 FYEKMQ (reference sequence). The ends were cut back, 0 bases at V and 0 bases at J, with 12 bases in the middle. The CDR3 loop is CASSLGGRRYSNQPQHF. CDR3 DNA: TGTGCCAGCAGCTTAGGCGGACGGAGGTATAGCAATCAGCCCCAGCATTTT.

Only one count was recorded for this clone. The chain employs TRBV14 and TRBJ2-3; D perhaps matches TRBD1 (6 bases). V lost 1 base and J 4 bases, leaving 12 bases between the germline ends. This CDR3 contains 15 residues. Germline-derived CDR1 and CDR2 are SGHDN and FVKESK. Written as DNA, the CDR3 is TGTGCCAGCAGCCAAGCACCAGGGGTGGCAGATACGCAGTATTTT. It codes for CASSQAPGVADTQYF.

The CDR3 nucleotides read TGTGCCAGCAGCTTAGGGACAGCCCCCTCCTACGAGCAGTACTTC. This translates into CASSLGTAPSYEQYF. The rearrangement uses TRBV7-3 and TRBJ2-7, with 7 bases matching TRBD1. This CDR3 contains 15 residues. Trimming cost V 2 bases and J 0 bases; bases outside gene matches: 4. The germline V gene encodes CDR1 SGHTA and CDR2 FQGTGA.

This clone appeared a single time. The chain employs TRBV7-6 and TRBJ2-1; 9 bases are shared with TRBD2. The CDR3 totals 18 residues. The V and J ends lost 3 bases and 3 bases, in that order; junction bases with no gene match: 12. The V gene's germline CDR1 is SGHVS and CDR2 FNYEAQ. CDR3 bases: TGTGCCAGCAGCTTCCCCGCTAGCGGGAAGCGGAACTACAATGAGCAGTTCTTC. Amino acid sequence: CASSFPASGKRNYNEQFF.